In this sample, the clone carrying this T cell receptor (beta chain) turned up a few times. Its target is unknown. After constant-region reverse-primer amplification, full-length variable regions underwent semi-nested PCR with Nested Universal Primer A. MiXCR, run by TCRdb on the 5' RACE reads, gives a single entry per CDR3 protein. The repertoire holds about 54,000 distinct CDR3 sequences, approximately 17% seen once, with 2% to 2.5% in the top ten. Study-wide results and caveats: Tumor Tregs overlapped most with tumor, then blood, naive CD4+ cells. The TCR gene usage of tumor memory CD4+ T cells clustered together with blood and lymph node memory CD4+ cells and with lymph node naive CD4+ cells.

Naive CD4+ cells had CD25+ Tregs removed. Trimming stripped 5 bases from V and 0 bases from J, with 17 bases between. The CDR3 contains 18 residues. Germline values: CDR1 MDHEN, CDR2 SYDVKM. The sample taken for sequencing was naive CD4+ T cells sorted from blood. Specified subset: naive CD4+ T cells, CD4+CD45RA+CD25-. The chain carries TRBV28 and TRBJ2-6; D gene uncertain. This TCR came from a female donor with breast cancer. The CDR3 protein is CASSLFGWDGSGANVLTF. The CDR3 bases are TGTGCCAGCAGTCTCTTCGGGTGGGATGGCTCTGGGGCCAACGTCCTGACTTTC. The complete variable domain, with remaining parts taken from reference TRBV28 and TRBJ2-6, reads DVKVTQSSRYLVKRTGEKVFLECVQDMDHENMFWYRQDPGLGLRLIYFSYDVKMKEKGDIPEGYSVSREKKERFSLILESASTNQTSMYLCASSLFGWDGSGANVLTFGAGSRLTVL.